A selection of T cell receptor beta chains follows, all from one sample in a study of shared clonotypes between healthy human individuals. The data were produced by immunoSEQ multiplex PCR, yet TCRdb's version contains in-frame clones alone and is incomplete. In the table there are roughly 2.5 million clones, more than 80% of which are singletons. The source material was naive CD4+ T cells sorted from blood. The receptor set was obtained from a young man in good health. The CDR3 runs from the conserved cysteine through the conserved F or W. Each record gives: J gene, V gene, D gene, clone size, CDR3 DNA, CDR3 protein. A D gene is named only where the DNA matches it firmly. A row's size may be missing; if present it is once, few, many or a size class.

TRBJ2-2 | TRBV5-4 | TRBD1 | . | TGTGCCAGCAGCTTGGAAGGGGACAGGGGGGCAGGAGCCGAGCTGTTTTTT | CASSLEGDRGAGAELFF
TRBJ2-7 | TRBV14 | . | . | TGTGCCAGCAGCCAAGATCTTGTGCTTCGGGGGGCCGAGCAGTACTTC | CASSQDLVLRGAEQYF
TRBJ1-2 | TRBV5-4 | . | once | TGTGCCAGCAGCTTGGGGAGACGTGCTCACTATGGCTACACCTTC | CASSLGRRAHYGYTF
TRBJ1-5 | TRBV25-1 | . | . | TGTGCCAGCAGTGAGGGAGGGAAGGGAAATCAGCCCCAGCATTTT | CASSEGGKGNQPQHF
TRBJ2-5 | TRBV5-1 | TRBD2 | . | TGCGCCAGCAGCTGGACGACTAGCGGGAGGAGTGAGACCCAGTACTTC | CASSWTTSGRSETQYF
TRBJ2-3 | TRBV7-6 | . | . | TGTGCCAGCAGTTTTACGGCAGGCCAGGACACAGATACGCAGTATTTT | CASSFTAGQDTDTQYF
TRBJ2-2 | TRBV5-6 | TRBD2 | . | TGTGCCAGCAGCTACGCAACGGGAGGGCAGCTGTTTTTT | CASSYATGGQLFF
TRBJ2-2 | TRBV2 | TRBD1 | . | TGTGCCAGCGGACAGGGCTTCGGGGAGCTGTTTTTT | CASGQGFGELFF
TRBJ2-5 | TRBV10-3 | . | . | TGTGCCATCAGTGAGTCTGTGATCGAGACCCAGTACTTC | CAISESVIETQYF
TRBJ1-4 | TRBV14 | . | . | TGTGCCAGCAGCCAAGCAGGGACGTACGCTAATGAAAAACTGTTTTTT | CASSQAGTYANEKLFF
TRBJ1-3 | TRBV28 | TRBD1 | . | TGTGCCAGCAGTTTGCCCGGGACAGGCGCCTCTGGAAACACCATATATTTT | CASSLPGTGASGNTIYF
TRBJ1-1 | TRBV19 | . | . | TGTGCCAGTAAGGGGAGTAGCGGCAAGAACACTGAAGCTTTCTTT | CASKGSSGKNTEAFF
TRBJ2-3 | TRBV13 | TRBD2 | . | TGTGCCAGCAGCTTAAGAATAGTAGCGGGAGTAGGAGATACGCAGTATTTT | CASSLRIVAGVGDTQYF
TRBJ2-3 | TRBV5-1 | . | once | TGCGCCAGCAGCTTGGGACCCATGGGGGGCTCAGATACGCAGTATTTT | CASSLGPMGGSDTQYF
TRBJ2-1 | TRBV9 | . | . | TGTGCCAGCAGCCCTCGCTCTAATGAGCAGTTCTTC | CASSPRSNEQFF
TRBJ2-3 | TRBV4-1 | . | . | TGCGCCAGCAGCCATCCCAGCGGTGAAGAGTATTTT | CASSHPSGEEYF
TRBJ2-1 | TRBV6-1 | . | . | TGTGCCAGCAGTGCGAGCAGGGCTGGCTACAATGAGCAGTTCTTC | CASSASRAGYNEQFF
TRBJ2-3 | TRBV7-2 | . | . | TGTGCCAGCAGCCCCCAGCGGCCCCCAGATACGCAGTATTTT | CASSPQRPPDTQYF
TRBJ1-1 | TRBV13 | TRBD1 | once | TGTGCCAGCAGCCACCGACAGGGGGCAGGAGGAACTGAAGCTTTCTTT | CASSHRQGAGGTEAFF
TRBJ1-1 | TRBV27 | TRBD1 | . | TGTGCCAGCAGTCCACGACAGGGTCGAAGGGACACTGAAGCTTTCTTT | CASSPRQGRRDTEAFF
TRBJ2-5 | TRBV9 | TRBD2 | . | TGTGCCAGCAGCGGACGGCTAGCGGGGGGGATCGAGACCCAGTACTTC | CASSGRLAGGIETQYF
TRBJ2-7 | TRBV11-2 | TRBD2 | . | TGTGCCAGCAGCCCGGCCGGGACTAGCGCCGTCTCCTACGAGCAGTACTTC | CASSPAGTSAVSYEQYF
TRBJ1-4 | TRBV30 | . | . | TGTGCCTGGAGTTACCACGAGGTGCCAAAACTGTTTTTT | CAWSYHEVPKLFF
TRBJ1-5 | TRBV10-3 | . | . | TGTGCCATCAGTGAGTTAGGGGACGGTCAGCCCCAGCATTTT | CAISELGDGQPQHF
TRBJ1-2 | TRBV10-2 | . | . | TGCGCCAGCAGTGTCGGTCGGGGGTACTATGGCTACACCTTC | CASSVGRGYYGYTF
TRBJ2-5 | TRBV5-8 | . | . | TGTGCCAGCAGCTTGCGCTTAAAAGAGACCCAGTACTTC | CASSLRLKETQYF
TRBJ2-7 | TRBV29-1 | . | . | TGCAGCGTTGTTCTCGACCTGAGGGGGGCTAGCGTCTTCTACGAGCAGTACTTC | CSVVLDLRGASVFYEQYF
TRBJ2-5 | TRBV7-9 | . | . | TGTGCCAGCAGCTTAGGTCGAGGCCACCAAGAGACCCAGTACTTC | CASSLGRGHQETQYF
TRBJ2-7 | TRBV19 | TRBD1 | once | TGTGCCAGTAGCCTATCGGGACAGGCCTCCTACGAGCAGTACTTC | CASSLSGQASYEQYF
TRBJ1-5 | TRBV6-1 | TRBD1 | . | TGTGCCAGCGGCCCGGGACAGGGAGACAATCAGCCCCAGCATTTT | CASGPGQGDNQPQHF
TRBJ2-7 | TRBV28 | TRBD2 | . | TGTGCCACCAATAGCGGGGGGAACTCCTACGAGCAGTACTTC | CATNSGGNSYEQYF
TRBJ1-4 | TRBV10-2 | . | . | TGCGCCTCCTCTGGGCAGCTGAATGAAAAACTGTTTTTT | CASSGQLNEKLFF
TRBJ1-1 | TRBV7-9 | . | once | TGTGCCAGCAGCTTTCCGGGAGGGGGTGAAGCTTTCTTT | CASSFPGGGEAFF
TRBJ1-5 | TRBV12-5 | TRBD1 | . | TGTGCTAGTGGTCCAATGACAGGGGAAGGAAGCAATCAGCCCCAGCATTTT | CASGPMTGEGSNQPQHF
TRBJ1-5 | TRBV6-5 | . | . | TGTGCCAGCAGTGAAGATCGCAATCAGCCCCAGCATTTT | CASSEDRNQPQHF
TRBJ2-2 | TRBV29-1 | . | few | TGCAGCGTGATCGCCGGGGAGCTGTTTTTT | CSVIAGELFF
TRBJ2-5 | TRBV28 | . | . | TGTGCCAGCAGTCCCGATCTAGCCCGGCCCCAGTACTTC | CASSPDLARPQYF
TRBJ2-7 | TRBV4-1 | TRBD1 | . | TGCGCCAGCAGTCATAGTACAGGGGATGAGCAGTACTTC | CASSHSTGDEQYF
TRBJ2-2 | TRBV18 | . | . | TGTGCCAGCTCACCACTTGTTGGAGGAGCAGGCGGGGAGCTGTTTTTT | CASSPLVGGAGGELFF
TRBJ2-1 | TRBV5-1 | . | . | TGCGCCAGCAGCTGGGGGACGAGCTCCTACAATGAGCAGTTCTTC | CASSWGTSSYNEQFF
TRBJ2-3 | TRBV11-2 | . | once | TGTGCCAGCAGCTTCCGACTAGAGGTGGATACGCAGTATTTT | CASSFRLEVDTQYF
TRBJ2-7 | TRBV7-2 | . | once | TGTGCCAGCAGCTTCCTTTTGGGGTCCTACGAGCAGTACTTC | CASSFLLGSYEQYF
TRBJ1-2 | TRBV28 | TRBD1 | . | TGTGCCAGCAGTTTATATAAGCCGGACGGACAGGGGGGCTACACCTTC | CASSLYKPDGQGGYTF
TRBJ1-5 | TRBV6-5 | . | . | TGTGCCAGCAGCCCCCGGGGGATGGGCAATCAGCCCCAGCATTTT | CASSPRGMGNQPQHF
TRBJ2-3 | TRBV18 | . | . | TGTGCCAGCTCCGAATTCACAGATACGCAGTATTTT | CASSEFTDTQYF
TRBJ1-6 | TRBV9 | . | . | TGTGCCAGCAGCGTAGCAGAGGCCTCCTATAATTCACCCCTCCACTTT | CASSVAEASYNSPLHF
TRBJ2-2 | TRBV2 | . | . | TGTGCCAGCAGCCTGCCTCGGGGGCCCGCCGGGGAGCTGTTTTTT | CASSLPRGPAGELFF
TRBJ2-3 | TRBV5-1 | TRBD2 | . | TGCGCCAGCAGCTTGGTTCCGGGGGGGAGCACAGATACGCAGTATTTT | CASSLVPGGSTDTQYF
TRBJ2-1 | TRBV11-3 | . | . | TGTGCCAGCAGCTTTGGCGGGGACATCAATGAGCAGTTCTTC | CASSFGGDINEQFF
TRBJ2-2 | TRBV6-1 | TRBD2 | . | TGTGCCAGCATGGGGGGGTACACCGGGGAGCTGTTTTTT | CASMGGYTGELFF
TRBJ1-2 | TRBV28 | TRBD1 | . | TGTGCCAGCAGTTTAGGGACAGGGGTTGCCTATGGCTACACCTTC | CASSLGTGVAYGYTF
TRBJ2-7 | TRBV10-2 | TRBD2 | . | TGCGCCAGCAGTGAGTTGACTAGCGGAGACGAGCAGTACTTC | CASSELTSGDEQYF
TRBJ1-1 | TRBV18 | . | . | TGTGCCAGCTCACCACCTGTTGGGCCTCAAGAAGCTTTCTTT | CASSPPVGPQEAFF
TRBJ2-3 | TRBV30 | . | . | TGTGCCTGGAGCCTCCGGGACACCCGCACAGATACGCAGTATTTT | CAWSLRDTRTDTQYF
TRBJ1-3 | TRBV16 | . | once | TGTGCCAGCAGCCAATCAGGGCCTGGAAACACCATATATTTT | CASSQSGPGNTIYF
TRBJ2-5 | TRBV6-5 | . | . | TGTGCCAGCAGGGTCGGACAACTCCAAGAGACCCAGTACTTC | CASRVGQLQETQYF
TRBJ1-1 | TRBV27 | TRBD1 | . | TGTGCCAGCAGCTACGACAGGGCTAACACTGAAGCTTTCTTT | CASSYDRANTEAFF
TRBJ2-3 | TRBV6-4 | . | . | TGTGCCAGCAGTGTAATCGGTGGCACAGATACGCAGTATTTT | CASSVIGGTDTQYF
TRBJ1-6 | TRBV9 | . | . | TGTGCCAGCAGCGTAACGGACAATTCACCCCTCCACTTT | CASSVTDNSPLHF
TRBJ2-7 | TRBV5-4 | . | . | TGTGCCAGCAGCCCTCGAGACCACTACGAGCAGTACTTC | CASSPRDHYEQYF